What follows are 2 T cell receptor beta chains derived from one specimen sequenced in a study of shared clonotypes between healthy human individuals. Here immunoSEQ multiplex PCR was the method, and the copy in TCRdb shows in-frame clones only, minus some. The profile shows approximately 1.5 million clones, under 99% of them singletons. Sequencing was carried out using naive CD4+ T cells sorted from blood. As for subset: CD45RA+ positively selected. The receptors stem from a man aged 25-45 years in good health.

The chain links TRBV19 to TRBJ1-5; D remains unclear. This CDR3 comprises 14 residues. Germline assignment: CDR1 LNHDA and CDR2 SQIVND (reference sequence). With 6 bases removed from V and 2 bases from J, the gap between germline ends came to 11 bases. Here the CDR3 reads CASSPREGNQPQHF. CDR3 DNA sequence: TGTGCCAGTAGCCCAAGGGAGGGCAATCAGCCCCAGCATTTT.

The V gene is TRBV7-9, the J gene TRBJ1-5; no clear D. This CDR3 region has 14 residues. Germline V CDR1 and CDR2: SEHNR, FQNEAQ (reference sequence). Between the trimmed V and J ends, which lost 5 bases and 1 base, there was a span of 9 bases. The CDR3 loop is CASSRGESNQPQHF. The CDR3 DNA follows: TGTGCCAGCAGCCGGGGAGAAAGCAATCAGCCCCAGCATTTT.